Each of the 32 T cell receptor beta chains below was sequenced from the same sample in a study of blood T cell repertoires in COVID-19. Libraries were prepared by immunoSEQ multiplex PCR; TCRdb keeps only in-frame clonotypes and omits some of them. The sample has some 310,000 clones; 90% are singletons. The sequencing sample was made of peripheral blood. The receptors originated from a woman aged 40-49 years with COVID-19, enrolled during active disease.

This chain joins TRBV6-5 and TRBJ1-5; tentative D call: TRBD1 (5 bases). The V gene's germline CDR1 is MNHEY and CDR2 SVGAGI. V was cut by 5 bases and J by 2 bases, with 13 bases left in between. The CDR3 has 15 residues. The CDR3 is CASSRSRVGNQPQHF. The CDR3 nucleotides are TGTGCCAGCAGTCGCTCCAGGGTTGGCAATCAGCCCCAGCATTTT.

The chain joins TRBV29-1 to TRBJ2-7; 9 bases line up with TRBD1. The CDR3 loop spans 13 amino acids. The V segment lost 7 bases and the J segment 3 bases; nucleotides outside the gene matches: 7. Per germline, CDR1 SQVTM and CDR2 ANQGSEA. The CDR3 nucleotides are TGCAGCGCGGGACCGGGACAGGGCTACGAGCAGTACTTC. Its translation is CSAGPGQGYEQYF.

This clone has only one observation. The chain combines TRBV6-5 with TRBJ1-5; D is unresolved. The CDR3 covers 14 residues. The germline gives CDR1 MNHEY, CDR2 SVGAGI. With 4 bases removed from V and 4 bases from J, the gap between germline ends came to 11 bases. Here the CDR3 DNA reads TGTGCCAGCAGTTCCTCTGCCGCGAATCAGCCCCAGCATTTT. Its protein is CASSSSAANQPQHF.

The gene calls are TRBV11-2 and TRBJ2-3; 12 positions match TRBD2. V dropped 3 bases and J dropped 3; count of bases not matched to a gene: 7. The CDR3 spans 17 residues. Per the germline V gene, CDR1 is SGHAT and CDR2 is FQNNGV. The DNA of the CDR3 is TGTGCCAGCAGCTTTCGACTAGCGGGGGAGAGAACAGATACGCAGTATTTT. Encoded protein: CASSFRLAGERTDTQYF. Complete variable domain (other parts from reference TRBV11-2 and TRBJ2-3): EAGVAQSPRYKIIEKRQSVAFWCNPISGHATLYWYQQILGQGPKLLIQFQNNGVVDDSQLPKDRFSAERLKGVDSTLKIQPAKLEDSAVYLCASSFRLAGERTDTQYFGPGTRLTVL.

V usage is TRBV7-8 and J usage is TRBJ2-1; TRBD1 matches 7 bases. V lost 5 bases, J lost 2 bases, and 6 bases stayed unmatched. Germline CDR1 SGHVS, CDR2 FQNEAQ. The CDR3 contains 15 residues. In nucleotides, the CDR3 is TGTGCCAGCAGCGAAAACAGGGGACCCTACAATGAGCAGTTCTTC. It codes for CASSENRGPYNEQFF.

The gene calls are TRBV6-5 and TRBJ2-7; 10 positions match TRBD1. The CDR3 sequence is 14 residues long. From germline, CDR1 is MNHEY and CDR2 SVGAGI. Germline trimming cut 7 bases from V and 4 bases from J; bases unmatched to any gene: 7. Here the CDR3 reads CASKPTGGLYEQYF. CDR3 bases: TGTGCCAGCAAACCGACAGGGGGCTTGTACGAGCAGTACTTC.

The CDR3 DNA sequence: TGCGCCAGCAGCGGCGGGACAGGGACACAAGAGACCCAGTACTTC. This codes for CASSGGTGTQETQYF. The rearrangement links TRBV5-1 to TRBJ2-5, with 9 nucleotides matching TRBD1. The CDR3 contains 15 residues. CDR1 and CDR2 from the germline V gene are SGHRS and YFSETQ. J lost 2 bases, V lost 4 bases, and 6 bases had no gene match.

The rearrangement links TRBV5-1 to TRBJ2-3, with D maybe TRBD2 (6 bases). This CDR3 has 17 amino acids. Trimming took 4 bases from V and 2 from J, leaving 20 bases between them. Germline CDR1 reads SGHRS; CDR2 reads YFSETQ. The CDR3 loop reads CASSPLGGRANTDTQYF. The CDR3 coding sequence is TGCGCCAGCAGCCCCCTCGGGGGACGGGCCAACACAGATACGCAGTATTTT.

The J gene is TRBJ1-6, the V gene TRBV19; D may be TRBD1 (5 bases). From germline, CDR1 is LNHDA and CDR2 SQIVND (reference sequence). Trimming took off 7 bases at V and 0 bases at J, with 22 bases between the two ends. CDR3 length equals 19 residues. The DNA of the CDR3 is TGTGCCAGTAACAGGAAACTGGTTAGAACAAGCTCCTATAATTCACCCCTCCACTTT. Amino acid sequence: CASNRKLVRTSSYNSPLHF.

The rearrangement joins TRBV30 to TRBJ2-7; 12 bases are a match to TRBD1. The CDR3 sequence is 19 residues long. Germline V gives CDR1 GTSNPN, CDR2 SVGIG (reference sequence). V lost 3 bases to trimming and J lost 1 base; unmatched junction nucleotides: 16. For the CDR3, the DNA is TGTGCCTGGAGCAAAAATTCCCGGGACAGGGGGCCTCCTTCCTACGAGCAGTACTTC. As protein: CAWSKNSRDRGPPSYEQYF.

The chain combines TRBV6-5 with TRBJ1-3, with 10 bases that match TRBD1. Germline CDR1 MNHEY, CDR2 SVGAGI. This CDR3 has 15 amino acids. Trimming at V came to 3 bases and at J to 2 bases, leaving 1 base not matched to a gene. The CDR3 spells CASSYDRGPGNTIYF. The DNA for the CDR3 is TGTGCCAGCAGTTATGACAGGGGGCCTGGAAACACCATATATTTT.

The chain is built from TRBV18 and TRBJ2-1, with a possible D match to TRBD1 (7 bases). V gave up 5 bases and J gave up 2 bases, with 19 bases separating them. The CDR3 has 17 residues. Germline values: CDR1 KGHSH, CDR2 LQKENI. DNA for the CDR3: TGTGCCAGCTCAAGTTCCATTGGCAGGGGGGCCTACAATGAGCAGTTCTTC. Translating it yields CASSSSIGRGAYNEQFF.

CDR3 loop: CAISEGQSGANVLTF. As DNA, the CDR3 is TGTGCCATCAGTGAGGGACAGTCTGGGGCCAACGTCCTGACTTTC. The genes are TRBV10-3 and TRBJ2-6, with a weak D call TRBD1 (6 bases). This CDR3 comprises 15 residues. The V and J ends lost 2 bases and 1 base respectively, with 6 bases between them. Germline loops: CDR1 ENHRY, CDR2 SYGVKD.

The chain uses TRBV11-2 and TRBJ2-7; TRBD1 is a possible D gene (6 bases). Germline-derived CDR1 and CDR2 are SGHAT and FQNNGV. The CDR3 length is 15 residues. The V gene lost 5 bases and the J gene lost 2 bases, with 16 bases spanning the gap. CDR3 bases: TGTGCCAGCAGCCTCTCCCGGGACACCACCTACGAGCAGTACTTC. Translated, it gives CASSLSRDTTYEQYF.

This chain connects TRBV3-1 (or the pseudogene TRBV3-2) to TRBJ1-5, with TRBD1 as a possible D gene (5 bases). From germline, CDR1 is LGHDT and CDR2 YNNKEL (reference sequence). The V gene lost 2 bases and the J gene lost 4 bases, with 21 bases spanning the gap. The CDR3 runs to 18 residues. The CDR3 coding sequence is TGTGCCAGCAGCCAAATACCCCCATGGGGGGACGGAAATCAGCCCCAGCATTTT. Residues: CASSQIPPWGDGNQPQHF.

This clone appeared a single time. The CDR3 DNA sequence: TGTGCCAGCAGCTTAATCTTTCTAGCGGGGAACACAGATACGCAGTATTTT. As protein: CASSLIFLAGNTDTQYF. The J gene is TRBJ2-3, the V gene TRBV7-2; 9 nucleotides line up with TRBD2. The CDR3 runs to 17 residues. V lost 2 bases and J lost 2; bases outside the gene matches: 8. Germline lookup yields CDR1 SGHTA and CDR2 FQGNSA.

The V gene is TRBV6-5, the J gene TRBJ1-3; D gene unclear. CDR3 length: 14 residues. V dropped 0 bases and J dropped 0 bases, with 3 bases sitting between them. Germline V CDR1 and CDR2: MNHEY, SVGAGI. The CDR3 region is CASSYSASGNTIYF. Written as DNA, the CDR3 is TGTGCCAGCAGTTACTCGGCCTCTGGAAACACCATATATTTT.

The chain is built from TRBV9 and TRBJ2-3, with D possibly matching TRBD2 (6 bases). Germline lookup yields CDR1 SGDLS and CDR2 YYNGEE. Trimming pared 0 bases from V and 2 bases from J, leaving 10 bases between. The CDR3 length is 15 residues. The CDR3 nucleotides read TGTGCCAGCAGCGTAGCCGGGGGTTACACAGATACGCAGTATTTT. Translation gives CASSVAGGYTDTQYF.

The V call is TRBV30, the J call TRBJ1-1, with 8 bases lining up with TRBD1. Germline V lookup: CDR1 GTSNPN, CDR2 SVGIG (reference sequence). The trim removed 2 bases at V and 4 bases at J, leaving 12 bases unmatched. The CDR3 sequence is 16 residues long. The CDR3 DNA sequence: TGTGCCTGGAGTACAGGGACAGGCCATGTGGGCACTGAAGCTTTCTTT. Translation: CAWSTGTGHVGTEAFF.

The chain employs TRBV7-2 and TRBJ1-2; 7 bases map to TRBD1. Germline assignment: CDR1 SGHTA and CDR2 FQGNSA. CDR3 length: 16 residues. The V segment lost 2 bases and the J segment 0 bases; nucleotides outside the gene matches: 6. The CDR3 loop reads CASSLLTGTANYGYTF. The CDR3, as DNA: TGTGCCAGCAGCTTACTTACAGGGACAGCTAACTATGGCTACACCTTC. The whole variable domain, remainder taken from reference TRBV7-2 and TRBJ1-2, is GAGVSQSPSNKVTEKGKDVELRCDPISGHTALYWYRQSLGQGLEFLIYFQGNSAPDKSGLPSDRFSAERTGGSVSTLTIQRTQQEDSAVYLCASSLLTGTANYGYTFGSGTRLTVV.

CDR3 DNA sequence: TGTGCCAGCAGACGGACAGGGGCGAACACCGGGGAGCTGTTTTTT. It codes for CASRRTGANTGELFF. This sequence joins TRBV7-9 and TRBJ2-2; 9 nucleotides agree with TRBD1. The CDR3 is made up of 15 amino acids. The V segment lost 6 bases and the J segment 0 bases; nucleotides outside the gene matches: 2. Germline V gene sequence: CDR1 SEHNR, CDR2 FQNEAQ (reference sequence).

The chain has TRBV28 and TRBJ1-1, with D possibly matching TRBD1 (5 bases). V lost 4 bases and J lost 0, with 9 bases in between. The CDR3 is 14 residues long. CDR1 is MDHEN, CDR2 SYDVKM, per germline. The CDR3: CASSSAGLNTEAFF. The DNA of the CDR3 is TGTGCCAGCAGTTCCGCGGGGCTGAACACTGAAGCTTTCTTT.

This clone has just a few counts. The CDR3 coding sequence is TGCAGCGGGGACAGGTTACAAGAGACCCAGTACTTC. Translating gives CSGDRLQETQYF. The chain couples TRBV29-1 to TRBJ2-5; 8 bases line up with TRBD1. Unmatched junction bases numbered 3, after V lost 7 bases and J lost 2 bases. The germline CDR1 and CDR2 sequences are SQVTM and ANQGSEA. There are 12 residues in the CDR3.

To note about this clone: This specimen includes other DNA sequences encoding the same CDR3. The chain has TRBV12-3 or TRBV12-4 and TRBJ1-2; D uncertain. Deletions cut 6 bases from V and 3 bases from J, with 8 bases between. The CDR3 runs to 12 residues. The DNA for the CDR3 is TGTGCCAGCAGCTCCGGGGACTATGGCTACACCTTC. The encoded protein is CASSSGDYGYTF.

The chain uses TRBV6-5 and TRBJ1-2; no definite D call. V was trimmed by 4 bases and J by 6 bases, leaving 21 bases between them. CDR1 and CDR2 from the germline V gene are MNHEY and SVGAGI. The CDR3 is made up of 16 amino acids. Here the CDR3 reads CASSSQRLHRSNGYTF. In DNA form, the CDR3 reads TGTGCCAGCAGTTCCCAGAGACTGCATCGGTCAAATGGCTACACCTTC.

This chain joins TRBV29-1 and TRBJ1-1; the match to TRBD1 covers 8 bases. Germline V lookup: CDR1 SQVTM, CDR2 ANQGSEA. Losses at the gene ends were 2 bases for V and 5 bases for J; bases not matched to a gene: 4. The CDR3 is 13 amino acids. The CDR3 DNA sequence: TGCAGCGTTGAAAAGGACAGGGTAACTGAAGCTTTCTTT. Translated: CSVEKDRVTEAFF. Drawing the rest from reference TRBV29-1 and TRBJ1-1, the complete variable domain is SAVISQKPSRDICQRGTSLTIQCQVDSQVTMMFWYRQQPGQSLTLIATANQGSEATYESGFVIDKFPISRPNLTFSTLTVSNMSPEDSSIYLCSVEKDRVTEAFFGQGTRLTVV.

The CDR3 region has the DNA TGCGCCAGCAGCCAAGCATACACTGAAGCTTTCTTT. Translated, it gives CASSQAYTEAFF. V is TRBV4-1 and J is TRBJ1-1; no definite D call. The CDR3 contains 12 residues. The V gene's germline CDR1 is MGHRA and CDR2 YSYEKL. V lost 1 base to trimming and J lost 3 bases, with 3 bases between them.

The rearrangement links TRBV7-9 to TRBJ2-1; TRBD2 agrees at 9 bases. V trimming: 3 bases; J trimming: 8 bases; junction bases outside the gene matches: 11. The length of the CDR3 is 16 residues. Germline assignment: CDR1 SEHNR and CDR2 FQNEAQ (reference sequence). CDR3 amino acids: CASSLGAGGQGYEQFF. The CDR3 DNA sequence: TGTGCCAGCAGCTTGGGTGCGGGGGGGCAGGGATATGAGCAGTTCTTC.

V usage is TRBV25-1 and J usage is TRBJ2-2; unclear D gene. Germline CDR1 and CDR2: MGHDK and SYGVNS. This CDR3 spans 12 amino acids. V shed 5 bases and J shed 7 bases, with 8 bases lying between them. The CDR3 loop is CASSYSDGELFF. In DNA, the CDR3 is TGTGCCAGCAGTTATTCAGACGGGGAGCTGTTTTTT.

J is TRBJ1-5 and V is TRBV19, with D possibly matching TRBD1 (5 bases). Trimming removed 3 bases at V and 4 bases at J, with 13 bases between. The germline V gene encodes CDR1 LNHDA and CDR2 SQIVND (reference sequence). This CDR3 has 15 residues. For the CDR3, the DNA is TGTGCCAGTAGTATCGCGGGGGTCTTTAATCAGCCCCAGCATTTT. Translating it yields CASSIAGVFNQPQHF.

The chain employs TRBV11-3 and TRBJ1-1; D gene uncertain. This CDR3 region has 13 residues. Germline V gene lookup returns CDR1 SGHNT and CDR2 YENEEA. V gave up 1 base and J gave up 4 bases, with 7 bases separating them. CDR3 DNA sequence: TGTGCCAGCAGCTTAGGCGCGGGCACTGAAGCTTTCTTT. This encodes CASSLGAGTEAFF.

The chain links TRBV3-1 (or the pseudogene TRBV3-2) to TRBJ2-7; 7 bases agree with TRBD1. The CDR3 length is 17 residues. Trimming removed 0 bases from V and 0 bases from J; junction bases left unmatched: 8. CDR1 and CDR2 (germline): LGHDT, YNNKEL (reference sequence). DNA of the CDR3: TGTGCCAGCAGCCAAGAAATTTTGGACAGGAGCTCCTACGAGCAGTACTTC. Translation: CASSQEILDRSSYEQYF.